This TCR beta chain was observed in a study of OX40 agonist ivuxolimab in advanced cancers. Baseline, cycle 4 day 1, and cycle 7 day 1 were the blood sampling points. The data were produced by immunoSEQ multiplex PCR, yet TCRdb's version contains in-frame clones alone and is incomplete. The data hold around 30,000 clones, with less than 95% observed a single time. This clone came up once. CDR1 is SGHVS, CDR2 FNYEAQ, per germline. With 1 base removed from V and 9 bases from J, the gap between germline ends came to 13 bases. The CDR3 totals 13 residues. This chain links TRBV7-6 with TRBJ2-7; no clear D. The sequence was obtained from an adult with an advanced solid tumor such as melanoma, head and neck, liver or kidney cancer. Sequences were derived from CD4+ or CD8+ T cells sorted from blood, sampled in a trial of the OX40 agonist ivuxolimab. CDR3 in amino acids: CASSLGSSPVQYF. The CDR3 DNA follows: TGTGCCAGCAGCTTAGGTTCATCACCGGTGCAGTACTTC.